These 13 T cell receptor beta chains originate from one sample sequenced in a study of cytomegalovirus exposure and HLA in healthy donors. The primer mix had 60 Vbeta and 13 Jbeta primers. This table comes from immunoSEQ multiplex PCR, and its TCRdb copy is limited to in-frame clones, with some not included. The sample lists around 150,000 clones, 65% to 85% occurring once. The sequencing sample was made of PBMCs. The receptors originated from a woman in her thirties or forties in good health and CMV-seropositive.

The chain uses TRBV21-1 and TRBJ1-6. TRBV21-1 constitutes a pseudogene. The CDR3 consists of 16 residues. CDR3 loop: CASSTPEDSKDSPLHF. The CDR3 DNA is TGTGCCAGCAGCACTCCGGAGGATTCCAAGGATTCACCCCTCCACTTT.

The chain links TRBV28 to TRBJ1-2; D gene uncertain. Per the germline V gene, CDR1 is MDHEN and CDR2 is SYDVKM. This CDR3 comprises 15 residues. V lost 3 bases, J lost 4 bases, and 15 bases lay in between. This CDR3 is CASSLKGYGPYGYTF. The CDR3 region has the DNA TGTGCCAGCAGTTTGAAAGGCTATGGGCCCTATGGCTACACCTTC.

This chain links TRBV2 with TRBJ1-2; D may be TRBD1 (5 bases). CDR1 SNHLY and CDR2 FYNNEI come from the germline V gene. CDR3 length: 15 residues. V shed 1 base and J shed 8 bases, with 17 bases lying between them. CDR3 DNA: TGTGCCAGCAGTGAAGGGGCCCCAGGGCCAAGGGGCTACACCTTC. Protein sequence: CASSEGAPGPRGYTF.

This clone was detected only a few times. The rearrangement joins TRBV5-6 to TRBJ2-6; 7 bases match TRBD1. In germline, CDR1 is SGHDT, CDR2 YYEEEE. The CDR3 sequence is 19 residues long. With V trimmed by 4 bases and J by 1 base, 14 bases remained unmatched. The CDR3 DNA reads as TGTGCCAGCAGCCCGCTCCTCGGGACAGACGGGTCTGGGGCCAACGTCCTGACTTTC. Translation: CASSPLLGTDGSGANVLTF.

This clone was detected only a few times. The genes are TRBV25-1 and TRBJ1-5; no firm D call. There are 14 residues in the CDR3. V was shortened by 6 bases and J by 4 bases, with 13 bases between the two germline ends. Germline lookup yields CDR1 MGHDK and CDR2 SYGVNS. The CDR3 here is CASSSGIHNQPQHF. The CDR3 DNA sequence: TGTGCCAGCAGCTCCGGGATACATAATCAGCCCCAGCATTTT.

This chain joins TRBV6-5 and TRBJ1-2; D is possibly TRBD1 (5 bases). CDR1 MNHEY and CDR2 SVGAGI come from the germline V gene. V lost 7 bases to trimming and J lost 6 bases, with 9 bases between them. This CDR3 has 11 residues. The CDR3 spells CASTQGHGYTF. The CDR3 DNA sequence: TGTGCCAGCACCCAGGGCCATGGCTACACCTTC.

The chain has TRBV11-2 and TRBJ1-1; perhaps TRBD1 as D (6 bases). The germline gives CDR1 SGHAT, CDR2 FQNNGV. The CDR3 covers 16 residues. Trimming took off 5 bases at V and 0 bases at J, with 16 bases between the two ends. The CDR3 loop is CASSLKEGGMNTEAFF. The CDR3 bases are TGTGCCAGCAGCCTAAAAGAGGGGGGGATGAACACTGAAGCTTTCTTT.

This CDR3 reads CASSPGQGSLGSPLHF. DNA for the CDR3: TGTGCCAGCTCACCAGGCCAGGGCTCCCTTGGATCACCCCTCCACTTT. V and J are TRBV18 and TRBJ1-6; D is possibly TRBD1 (5 bases). The V gene's germline CDR1 is KGHSH and CDR2 LQKENI. The CDR3 contains 16 residues. Trimming stripped 2 bases from V and 10 bases from J, with 18 bases between.

The chain employs TRBV28 and TRBJ2-7; the match to TRBD2 covers 10 bases. CDR1 and CDR2 from the germline V gene are MDHEN and SYDVKM. The length of the CDR3 is 14 residues. The V segment lost 6 bases and the J segment 2 bases; nucleotides outside the gene matches: 4. The CDR3 protein is CASRIAGGTYEQYF. The DNA for the CDR3 is TGTGCCAGCAGGATAGCGGGGGGAACCTACGAGCAGTACTTC.

Turning to this clone: In the same sample, other DNA sequences code for this CDR3. The chain combines TRBV9 with TRBJ1-5, with a weak D call TRBD1 (6 bases). This CDR3 spans 14 amino acids. V lost 0 bases to trimming and J lost 4 bases, with 8 bases between them. Germline assignment: CDR1 SGDLS and CDR2 YYNGEE. The CDR3 DNA follows: TGTGCCAGCAGCGTAGGGACAGTAAATCAGCCCCAGCATTTT. Its translation is CASSVGTVNQPQHF. Variable domain in full (rest from reference TRBV9 and TRBJ1-5): DSGVTQTPKHLITATGQRVTLRCSPRSGDLSVYWYQQSLDQGLQFLIQYYNGEERAKGNILERFSAQQFPDLHSELNLSSLELGDSALYFCASSVGTVNQPQHFGDGTRLSIL.

CDR3 sequence: CASSPLAPEQFF. DNA of the CDR3: TGTGCCAGCAGTCCACTCGCTCCTGAGCAGTTCTTC. This chain connects TRBV28 to TRBJ2-1, with no clear D. The CDR3 is made up of 12 amino acids. Per the germline V gene, CDR1 is MDHEN and CDR2 is SYDVKM. The ends were cut back, 5 bases at V and 9 bases at J, with 11 bases in the middle.

The chain joins TRBV7-3 to TRBJ2-2; 9 nucleotides agree with TRBD2. The junction had 5 bases not matched to a gene; V was cut back by 5 bases and J by 1 base. CDR1 SGHTA and CDR2 FQGTGA come from the germline V gene. The CDR3 runs 16 residues. The CDR3: CASSHLTSGNTGELFF. In DNA, the CDR3 is TGTGCCAGCAGCCATCTGACTAGCGGGAACACCGGGGAGCTGTTTTTT.

The rearrangement links TRBV28 to TRBJ2-6, with D possibly TRBD1 on 6 matching bases. The V and J ends lost 6 bases and 2 bases respectively, with 8 bases between them. CDR3 length: 14 amino acids. Germline-derived CDR1 and CDR2 are MDHEN and SYDVKM. In nucleotides, the CDR3 is TGTGCCAGCAGACGGACAGCTGGGGCCAACGTCCTGACTTTC. It is translated as CASRRTAGANVLTF.